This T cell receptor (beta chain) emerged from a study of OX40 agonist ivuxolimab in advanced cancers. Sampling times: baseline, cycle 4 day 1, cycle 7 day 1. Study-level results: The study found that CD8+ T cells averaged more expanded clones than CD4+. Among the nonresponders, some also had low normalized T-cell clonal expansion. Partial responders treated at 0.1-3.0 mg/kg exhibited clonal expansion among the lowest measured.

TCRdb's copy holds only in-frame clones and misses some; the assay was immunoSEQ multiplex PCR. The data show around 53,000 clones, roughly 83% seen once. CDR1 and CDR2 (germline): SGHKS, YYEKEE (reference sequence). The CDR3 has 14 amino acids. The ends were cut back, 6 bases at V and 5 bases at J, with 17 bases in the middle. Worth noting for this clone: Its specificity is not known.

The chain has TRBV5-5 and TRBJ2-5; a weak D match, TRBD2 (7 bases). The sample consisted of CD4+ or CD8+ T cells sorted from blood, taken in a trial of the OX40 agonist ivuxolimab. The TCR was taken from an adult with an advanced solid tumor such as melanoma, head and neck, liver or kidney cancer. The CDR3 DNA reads TGTGCCAGCACCACCCGGGGGGCTAGGGAGACCCAGTACTTC. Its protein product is CASTTRGARETQYF.